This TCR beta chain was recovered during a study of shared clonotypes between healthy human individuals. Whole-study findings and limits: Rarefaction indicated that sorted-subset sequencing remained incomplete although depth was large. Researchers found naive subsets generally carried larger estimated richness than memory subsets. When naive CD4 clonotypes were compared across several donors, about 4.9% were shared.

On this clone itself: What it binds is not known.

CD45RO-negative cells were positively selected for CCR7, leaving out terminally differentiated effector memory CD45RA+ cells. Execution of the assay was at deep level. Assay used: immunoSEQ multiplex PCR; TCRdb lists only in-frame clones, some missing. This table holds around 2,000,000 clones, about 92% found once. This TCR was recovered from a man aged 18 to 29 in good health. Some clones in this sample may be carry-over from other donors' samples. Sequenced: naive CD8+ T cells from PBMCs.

As DNA, the CDR3 is TGTGCCAGCAGGCCCGGACTCCTGTCCTACAATGAGCAGTTCTTC. Translated, it gives CASRPGLLSYNEQFF. The gene calls are TRBV6-5 and TRBJ2-1, with a tentative D call TRBD2 (5 bases). Germline V lookup: CDR1 MNHEY, CDR2 SVGAGI. The germline V and J ends were trimmed by 6 bases and 1 base, with 13 bases remaining between them. There are 15 residues in the CDR3.